This T cell receptor (beta chain) was sequenced during a study of blood T cell repertoires in COVID-19. Study in general: Researchers got acute and convalescent COVID-19 samples from the United States, Italy and Spain. T cells, B-cell-depleted T cells, or PBMCs supplied cDNA or gDNA.

Trimming stripped 0 bases from V and 2 bases from J, with 12 bases between. Germline V gives CDR1 SGHRS, CDR2 YFSETQ. This CDR3 has 15 amino acids. Some clones are missing from TCRdb's copy, which holds only in-frame ones; the method was immunoSEQ multiplex PCR. This table holds approximately 470,000 clones, over 75% found once. Sequencing used peripheral blood. The chain carries TRBV5-1 and TRBJ2-7; D may be TRBD2 (5 bases). The source is a human donor in a cohort sampled during active COVID-19. In nucleotides, the CDR3 is TGCGCCAGCAGCTTGGTAGCGAATGCCCCCTACGAGCAGTACTTC. Translation gives CASSLVANAPYEQYF.